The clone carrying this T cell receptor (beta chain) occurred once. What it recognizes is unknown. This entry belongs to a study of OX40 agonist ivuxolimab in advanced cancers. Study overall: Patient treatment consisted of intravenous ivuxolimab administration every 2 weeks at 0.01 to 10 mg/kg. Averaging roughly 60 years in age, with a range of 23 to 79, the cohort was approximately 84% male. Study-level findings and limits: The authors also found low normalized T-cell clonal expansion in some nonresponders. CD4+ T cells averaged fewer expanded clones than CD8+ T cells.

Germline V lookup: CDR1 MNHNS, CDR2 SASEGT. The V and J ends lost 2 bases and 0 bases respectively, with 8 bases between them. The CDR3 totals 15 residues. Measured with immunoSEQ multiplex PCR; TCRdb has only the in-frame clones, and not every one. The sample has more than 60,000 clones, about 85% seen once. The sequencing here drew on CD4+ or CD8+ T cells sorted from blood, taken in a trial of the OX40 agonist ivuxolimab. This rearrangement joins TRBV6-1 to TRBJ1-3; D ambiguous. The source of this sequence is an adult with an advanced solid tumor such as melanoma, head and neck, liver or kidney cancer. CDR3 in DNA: TGTGCCAGCAGTGAAAGGCAGCTCTCTGGAAACACCATATATTTT. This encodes CASSERQLSGNTIYF.